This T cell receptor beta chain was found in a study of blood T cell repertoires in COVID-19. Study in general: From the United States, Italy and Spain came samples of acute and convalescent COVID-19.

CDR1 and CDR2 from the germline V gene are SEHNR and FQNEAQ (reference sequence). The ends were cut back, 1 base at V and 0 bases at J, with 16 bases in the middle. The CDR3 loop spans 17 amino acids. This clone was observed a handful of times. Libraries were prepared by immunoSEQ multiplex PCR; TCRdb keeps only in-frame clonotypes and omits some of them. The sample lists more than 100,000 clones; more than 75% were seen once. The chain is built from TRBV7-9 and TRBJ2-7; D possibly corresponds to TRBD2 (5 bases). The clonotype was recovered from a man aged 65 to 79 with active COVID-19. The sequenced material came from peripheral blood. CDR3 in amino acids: CASSLVPQLGSSYEQYF. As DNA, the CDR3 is TGTGCCAGCAGCTTAGTACCTCAACTAGGTAGCTCCTACGAGCAGTACTTC.